This T cell receptor (beta chain) was retrieved from a study of beta chain features in type 1 diabetes. Since all of the isolated RNA was reverse transcribed, expressed TCRB transcripts were what got sequenced. Method: immunoSEQ multiplex PCR; TCRdb's copy keeps in-frame clones and lacks some. In the table there are roughly 610,000 clones, around 15% of which are singletons. With V trimmed by 0 bases and J by 5 bases, 1 base remained unmatched. Germline V CDR1 and CDR2: LGHNA, YNFKEQ. The CDR3 has 14 residues. This clone was counted a few times. The antigen is unknown. Study-wide results and caveats: The question of HLA type influencing TCRB rearrangement was one that remained unresolved here. Naive, central memory and regulatory TCRB repertoires appeared more similar among patients than healthy donors.

V is TRBV4-2 and J is TRBJ2-1; TRBD2 agrees at 7 bases. The sample consisted of naive CD4+ T cells from blood. The receptor was isolated from a man between 18 and 29 years old in good health. The chain's CDR3 is CASSQDRGDNEQFF. CDR3 DNA sequence: TGTGCCAGCAGCCAAGATCGGGGGGACAATGAGCAGTTCTTC.